This TCR beta chain was identified in a study of post-analysis software for immune sequencing data. Study in general: Relapsing-remitting, secondary progressive and progressive-relapsing forms made up the multiple sclerosis disease courses.

CDR3 length: 16 residues. The germline V gene has CDR1 SGHTA and CDR2 FQGNSA. Trimming removed 4 bases from V and 7 bases from J; junction bases left unmatched: 11. Presence of unique molecular identifiers characterized the TCR beta cDNA libraries. Roughly 500,000 cDNA molecules were obtained from around 1 to 10 million T cells. TCRdb ran MiXCR on the PCR reads and lists one entry per CDR3 protein. The table lists hundreds of thousands of distinct CDR3 sequences, 30% of them singletons, with more than 0.55% in the top ten. Findings and limits, study-wide: The F measure placed samples prepared in the same batch into strongly shared clusters. A significant reduction in normalized Chao1 diversity was observed in multiple sclerosis patients versus controls. Compared with controls, patients had more of about five TRBV segments, including TRBV5-6, TRBV5-1 and TRBV20-1.

There are a few counts of this clonotype. Its target is unknown. The sequence came from a girl under 18 with multiple sclerosis. The chain joins TRBV7-2 to TRBJ1-4; 8 positions match TRBD1. Input material: blood. CDR3 residues: CASSSQGARMGEKLFF. The CDR3 DNA reads as TGTGCCAGCAGCTCCCAGGGGGCGAGGATGGGTGAAAAACTGTTTTTT.